These 20 T cell receptor beta chains came from one sample sequenced in a study of cytomegalovirus exposure and HLA in healthy donors. PCR employed 60 Vbeta and 13 Jbeta primers. The assay was immunoSEQ multiplex PCR, and TCRdb's table has in-frame clones only and misses some. The sample contains over 95,000 clones, about 61% of which appear only once. Sequences were obtained from PBMCs. These receptors were obtained from a man aged 18-30 years in good health and CMV-seropositive.

The V call is TRBV7-6, the J call TRBJ2-1; 7 bases align to TRBD1. Germline CDR1 is SGHVS and CDR2 is FNYEAQ. The length of the CDR3 is 15 residues. The junction had 12 bases not matched to a gene; V was cut back by 4 bases and J by 9 bases. The chain's CDR3 is CASSWGQPDVAEQFF. CDR3 sequence (DNA): TGTGCCAGCAGCTGGGGACAGCCAGACGTGGCTGAGCAGTTCTTC.

The chain combines TRBV7-2 with TRBJ2-7; 9 bases are a match to TRBD2. Germline CDR1 and CDR2: SGHTA and FQGNSA. The CDR3 length is 15 residues. V was pared by 1 base and J by 7 bases, with 8 bases of the junction left unmatched. The CDR3 DNA follows: TGTGCCAGCAGCTTAGGAGGCGGGGGGGCTGGTGAGCAGTACTTC. Translating gives CASSLGGGGAGEQYF.

This clone turned up a few times. In nucleotides, the CDR3 is TGTGCCAGCAGTACGACAGGGGCCGGGGAGCTGTTTTTT. Translated: CASSTTGAGELFF. The V and J genes are TRBV2 and TRBJ2-2, with 8 positions matching TRBD1. This CDR3 region has 13 residues. The V gene's germline CDR1 is SNHLY and CDR2 FYNNEI. The trim removed 5 bases at V and 6 bases at J, leaving 2 bases unmatched.

The CDR3 protein is CASSWTTGSSYNEQFF. CDR3 DNA: TGTGCCAGCAGCTGGACGACAGGGAGCTCCTACAATGAGCAGTTCTTC. V usage is TRBV7-2 and J usage is TRBJ2-1, with 7 bases that match TRBD1. The CDR3 has 16 residues. Trimming at V came to 4 bases and at J to 0 bases, leaving 6 bases not matched to a gene. Germline values: CDR1 SGHTA, CDR2 FQGNSA.

The rearrangement links TRBV27 to TRBJ1-6; 10 nucleotides match TRBD1. This CDR3 comprises 16 residues. V lost 5 bases and J lost 6; bases outside the gene matches: 7. Germline CDR1 reads MNHEY; CDR2 reads SMNVEV (reference sequence). The CDR3 DNA sequence: TGTGCCAGCAGTGGACAGACAGGGGGCCGTAATTCACCCCTCCACTTT. Translating it yields CASSGQTGGRNSPLHF.

The chain employs TRBV6-1 and TRBJ1-5, with D unresolved. The CDR3 is 14 residues long. Trimming pared 1 base from V and 4 bases from J, leaving 8 bases between. From germline, CDR1 is MNHNS and CDR2 SASEGT. The CDR3 loop reads CASSEGSTNQPQHF. CDR3 coding DNA: TGTGCCAGCAGTGAAGGGTCCACTAATCAGCCCCAGCATTTT.

The CDR3 sequence is CASTLDRGTNEQYF. In DNA form, the CDR3 reads TGTGCCAGCACCCTCGACAGGGGAACCAACGAGCAGTACTTC. The chain uses TRBV5-4 and TRBJ2-7; 8 positions agree with TRBD1. V trimming: 6 bases; J trimming: 5 bases; junction bases outside the gene matches: 10. This CDR3 is built from 14 residues. The germline V gene has CDR1 SGHNT and CDR2 YYREEE (reference sequence).

The chain carries TRBV27 and TRBJ2-3; 13 bases are a match to TRBD2. V lost 6 bases to trimming and J lost 0 bases; unmatched junction nucleotides: 9. The CDR3 spans 18 residues. The germline V gene has CDR1 MNHEY and CDR2 SMNVEV (reference sequence). The CDR3 region has the DNA TGTGCCAGCAGGCCACTAGCGGGGGGGCCGGCAAGCACAGATACGCAGTATTTT. Translated: CASRPLAGGPASTDTQYF.

The rearrangement joins TRBV5-1 to TRBJ2-1; D is possibly TRBD1 (6 bases). The CDR3 has 17 residues. Germline-derived CDR1 and CDR2 are SGHRS and YFSETQ. Trimming removed 4 bases at V and 6 bases at J, with 23 bases between. The CDR3 sequence is CASSTGHRDVRTNEQFF. As DNA, the CDR3 is TGCGCCAGCAGCACAGGACACAGGGATGTTAGGACCAATGAGCAGTTCTTC.

V gene TRBV7-2 combines with J gene TRBJ1-1; D is unclear. Germline-derived CDR1 and CDR2 are SGHTA and FQGNSA. The V end was cut by 5 bases, the J end by 0 bases, with 10 bases between. This CDR3 region has 14 residues. CDR3 sequence reads: CASSLDGMNTEAFF. CDR3 bases: TGTGCCAGCAGCCTGGACGGGATGAACACTGAAGCTTTCTTT.

This clone was seen only a few times. The chain carries TRBV7-9 and TRBJ2-2; TRBD1 aligns across 10 bases. Germline CDR1 SEHNR, CDR2 FQNEAQ (reference sequence). V shed 5 bases, J shed 5 bases, and the junction held 14 bases outside the gene matches. CDR3 length equals 18 residues. CDR3 in DNA: TGTGCCAGCAGCGCTAAATCCGGGACAGGGGTTCGAACCGGGGAGCTGTTTTTT. Its translation: CASSAKSGTGVRTGELFF.

This sequence joins TRBV5-6 and TRBJ2-5, with 8 bases lining up with TRBD1. Germline values: CDR1 SGHDT, CDR2 YYEEEE. This CDR3 has 18 residues. The J segment lost 2 bases and the V segment lost 3 bases, leaving 15 bases of the junction unmatched. CDR3 DNA sequence: TGTGCCAGCAGCTCGATCGTTGAACAGGGGGTTTTACAAGAGACCCAGTACTTC. Translated, it gives CASSSIVEQGVLQETQYF.

This chain links TRBV7-9 with TRBJ2-5; a possible D gene is TRBD1 (6 bases). The CDR3 totals 13 residues. Germline CDR1 is SEHNR and CDR2 is FQNEAQ (reference sequence). V was pared by 4 bases and J by 2 bases, with 8 bases between. CDR3 residues: CASSSGQQETQYF. CDR3 nucleotides: TGTGCCAGCAGCTCGGGACAACAAGAGACCCAGTACTTC.

This clone was seen more than once but under ten times. The chain couples TRBV7-9 to TRBJ1-1; 7 bases line up with TRBD1. V lost 3 bases and J lost 0; bases outside the gene matches: 10. The CDR3 loop spans 17 amino acids. The germline CDR1 and CDR2 sequences are SEHNR and FQNEAQ (reference sequence). CDR3 sequence reads: CASSFVRTGRLNTEAFF. CDR3 bases: TGTGCCAGCAGCTTTGTTCGGACAGGTCGTTTGAACACTGAAGCTTTCTTT.

The chain joins TRBV5-6 to TRBJ1-1; no clear D. This CDR3 comprises 12 residues. In germline, CDR1 is SGHDT, CDR2 YYEEEE. V was clipped by 10 bases and J by 1 base, with 11 bases between them. The CDR3 bases are TGTGCCTCACATCGGGGGAACACTGAAGCTTTCTTT. Protein: CASHRGNTEAFF.

This clone was found once. The chain uses TRBV19 and TRBJ1-2; 7 bases align to TRBD1. V shed 6 bases and J 4 bases; nucleotides not matched to a gene: 8. The CDR3 runs 14 residues. Germline-derived CDR1 and CDR2 are LNHDA and SQIVND (reference sequence). The CDR3 spells CASRPQGSAYGYTF. The CDR3 region has the DNA TGTGCCAGTAGACCACAGGGGTCCGCCTATGGCTACACCTTC.

This clone came up a few times. The chain links TRBV28 to TRBJ1-4; D is perhaps TRBD1 (5 bases). The germline CDR1 and CDR2 sequences are MDHEN and SYDVKM. V was clipped by 6 bases and J by 6 bases, with 14 bases between them. The CDR3 extends over 14 amino acids. The DNA of the CDR3 is TGTGCCAGCAGAACGGGGGTAAGGCATGAAAAACTGTTTTTT. Translation: CASRTGVRHEKLFF.

The chain couples TRBV6-1 to TRBJ1-3; no reliable D call. V dropped 2 bases and J dropped 0 bases, with 8 bases sitting between them. The germline V gene has CDR1 MNHNS and CDR2 SASEGT. The CDR3 contains 15 residues. CDR3 coding DNA: TGTGCCAGCAGTGAAACACGCAGCTCTGGAAACACCATATATTTT. It encodes CASSETRSSGNTIYF.

This clone was found a few times. V and J are TRBV18 and TRBJ1-6; D may be TRBD1 (5 bases). This CDR3 contains 13 residues. Germline V gene data show CDR1 as KGHSH and CDR2 as LQKENI. V was trimmed by 3 bases and J by 10 bases, leaving 10 bases between them. DNA of the CDR3: TGTGCCAGCTCACCGTCGGGGGAATCACCCCTCCACTTT. The encoded protein is CASSPSGESPLHF.

Note on this clone: At one end the junction does not follow the germline gene, possibly because of a read error. The chain recombines TRBV29-1 with TRBJ2-7; no clear D gene. Germline assignment: CDR1 SQVTM and CDR2 ANQGSEA. The CDR3 has 13 amino acids. CDR3 residues: CSVEIRASSEQYF. CDR3 DNA: TGCAGCGTTGAAATTCGAGCATCCTCCGAGCAGTACTTC.